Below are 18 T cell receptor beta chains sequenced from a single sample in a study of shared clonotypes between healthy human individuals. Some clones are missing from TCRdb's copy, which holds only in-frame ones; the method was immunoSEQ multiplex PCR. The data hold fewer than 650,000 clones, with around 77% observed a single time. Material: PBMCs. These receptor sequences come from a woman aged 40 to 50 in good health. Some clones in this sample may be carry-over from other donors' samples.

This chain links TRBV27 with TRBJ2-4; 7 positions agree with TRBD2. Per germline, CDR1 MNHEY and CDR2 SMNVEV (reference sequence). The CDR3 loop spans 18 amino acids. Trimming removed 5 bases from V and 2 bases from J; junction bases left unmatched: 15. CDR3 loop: CASSPYWGGIGTKNIQYF. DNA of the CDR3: TGTGCCAGCAGTCCCTATTGGGGGGGGATAGGTACCAAAAACATTCAGTACTTC.

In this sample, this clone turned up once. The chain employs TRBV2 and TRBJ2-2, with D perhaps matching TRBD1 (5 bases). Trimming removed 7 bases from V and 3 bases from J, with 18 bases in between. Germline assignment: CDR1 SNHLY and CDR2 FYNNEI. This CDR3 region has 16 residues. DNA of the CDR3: TGTGCCAGCAAATCCCGGACAAGAACTGACACCGGGGAGCTGTTTTTT. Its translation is CASKSRTRTDTGELFF.

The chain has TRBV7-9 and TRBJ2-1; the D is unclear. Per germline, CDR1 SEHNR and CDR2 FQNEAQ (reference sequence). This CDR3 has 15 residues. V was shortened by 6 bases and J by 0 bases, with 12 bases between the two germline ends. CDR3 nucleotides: TGTGCCAGCAGTCAAGACGGAAGCTCCTACAATGAGCAGTTCTTC. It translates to CASSQDGSSYNEQFF.

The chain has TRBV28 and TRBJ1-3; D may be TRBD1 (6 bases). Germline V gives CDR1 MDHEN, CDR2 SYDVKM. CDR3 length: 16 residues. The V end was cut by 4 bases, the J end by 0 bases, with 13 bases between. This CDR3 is CASSSPKTGSGNTIYF. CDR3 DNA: TGTGCCAGCAGTTCACCAAAGACAGGCTCTGGAAACACCATATATTTT.

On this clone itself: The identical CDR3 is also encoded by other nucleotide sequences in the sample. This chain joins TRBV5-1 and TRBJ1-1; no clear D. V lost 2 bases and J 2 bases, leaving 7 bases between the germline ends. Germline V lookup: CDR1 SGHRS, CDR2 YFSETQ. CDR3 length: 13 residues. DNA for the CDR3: TGCGCCAGCAGCTTCCAGAAAAACACTGAAGCTTTCTTT. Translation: CASSFQKNTEAFF.

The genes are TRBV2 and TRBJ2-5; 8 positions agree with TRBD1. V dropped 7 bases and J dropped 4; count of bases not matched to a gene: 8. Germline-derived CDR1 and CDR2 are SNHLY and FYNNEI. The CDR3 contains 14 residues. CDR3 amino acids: CASTQGAVGETQYF. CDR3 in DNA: TGTGCCAGCACCCAGGGGGCGGTGGGAGAGACCCAGTACTTC. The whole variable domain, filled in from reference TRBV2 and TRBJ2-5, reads EPEVTQTPSHQVTQMGQEVILRCVPISNHLYFYWYRQILGQKVEFLVSFYNNEISEKSEIFDDQFSVERPDGSNFTLKIRSTKLEDSAMYFCASTQGAVGETQYFGPGTRLLVL.

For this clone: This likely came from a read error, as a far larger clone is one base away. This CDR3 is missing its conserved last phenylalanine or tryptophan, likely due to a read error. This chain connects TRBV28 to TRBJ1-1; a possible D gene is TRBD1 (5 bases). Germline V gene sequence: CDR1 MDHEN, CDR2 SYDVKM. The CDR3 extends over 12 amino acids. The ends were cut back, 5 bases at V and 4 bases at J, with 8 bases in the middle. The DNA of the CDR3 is TGTGCCAGCAGTGTGGGGGGCACTGAAGCTTTCCTT. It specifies CASSVGGTEAFL.

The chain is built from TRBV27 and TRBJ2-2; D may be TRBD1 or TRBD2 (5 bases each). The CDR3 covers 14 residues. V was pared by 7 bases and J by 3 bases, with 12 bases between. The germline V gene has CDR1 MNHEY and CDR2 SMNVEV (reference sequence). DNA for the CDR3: TGTGCCAGCATGCGCAGAGGGGACACCGGGGAGCTGTTTTTT. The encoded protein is CASMRRGDTGELFF.

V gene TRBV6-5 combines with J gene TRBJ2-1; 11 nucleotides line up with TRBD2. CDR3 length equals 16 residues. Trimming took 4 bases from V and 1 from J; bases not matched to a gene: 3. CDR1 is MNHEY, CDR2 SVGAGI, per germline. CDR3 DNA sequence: TGTGCCAGCAGTTCGAGACTAGCGGGATCCTACAATGAGCAGTTCTTC. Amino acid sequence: CASSSRLAGSYNEQFF.

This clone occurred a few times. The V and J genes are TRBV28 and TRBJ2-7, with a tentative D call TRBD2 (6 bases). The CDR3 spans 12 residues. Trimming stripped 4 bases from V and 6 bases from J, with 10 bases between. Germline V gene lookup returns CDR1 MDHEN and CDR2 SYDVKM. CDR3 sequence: CASSSGTLEQYF. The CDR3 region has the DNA TGTGCCAGCAGTTCAGGGACTCTCGAGCAGTACTTC.

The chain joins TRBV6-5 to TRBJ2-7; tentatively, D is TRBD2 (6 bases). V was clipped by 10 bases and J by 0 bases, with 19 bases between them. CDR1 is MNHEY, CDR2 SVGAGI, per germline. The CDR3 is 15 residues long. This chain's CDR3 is CATTFSRGASYEQYF. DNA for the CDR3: TGTGCCACCACCTTCTCACGCGGGGCCTCCTACGAGCAGTACTTC.

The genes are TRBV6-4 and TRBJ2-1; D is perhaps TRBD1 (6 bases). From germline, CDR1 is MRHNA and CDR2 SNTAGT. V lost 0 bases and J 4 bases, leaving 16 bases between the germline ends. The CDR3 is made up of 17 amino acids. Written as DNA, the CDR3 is TGTGCCAGCAGTGACTCCGGGGCAGCCAGGGGATACAATGAGCAGTTCTTC. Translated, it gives CASSDSGAARGYNEQFF.

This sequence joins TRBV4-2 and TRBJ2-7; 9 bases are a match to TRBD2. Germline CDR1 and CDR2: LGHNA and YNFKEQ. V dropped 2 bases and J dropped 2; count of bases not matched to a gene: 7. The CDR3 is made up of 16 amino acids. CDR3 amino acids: CASSQQASGTPYEQYF. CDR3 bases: TGTGCCAGCAGCCAACAGGCTAGCGGGACACCCTACGAGCAGTACTTC.

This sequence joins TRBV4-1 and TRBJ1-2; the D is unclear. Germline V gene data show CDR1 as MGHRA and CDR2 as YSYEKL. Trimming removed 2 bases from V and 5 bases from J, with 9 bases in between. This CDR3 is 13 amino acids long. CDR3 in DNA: TGCGCCAGCAGCCAAACCAACCTTTATGGCTACACCTTC. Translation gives CASSQTNLYGYTF.

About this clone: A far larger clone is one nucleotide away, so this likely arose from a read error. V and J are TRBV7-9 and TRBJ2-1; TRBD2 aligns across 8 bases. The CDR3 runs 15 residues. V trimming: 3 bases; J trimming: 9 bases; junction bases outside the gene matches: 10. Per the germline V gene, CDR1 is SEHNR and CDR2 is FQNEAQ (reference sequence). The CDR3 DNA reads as TGTGCCAGCAGCTTCAGAACTAGCGGACACAGTGAGCAGTTCTTC. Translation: CASSFRTSGHSEQFF.

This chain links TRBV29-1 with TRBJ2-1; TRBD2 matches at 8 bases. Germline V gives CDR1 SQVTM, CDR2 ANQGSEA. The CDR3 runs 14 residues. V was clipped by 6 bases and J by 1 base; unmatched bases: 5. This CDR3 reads CSVDTSGSYNEQFF. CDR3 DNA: TGCAGCGTGGATACTAGCGGATCCTACAATGAGCAGTTCTTC.

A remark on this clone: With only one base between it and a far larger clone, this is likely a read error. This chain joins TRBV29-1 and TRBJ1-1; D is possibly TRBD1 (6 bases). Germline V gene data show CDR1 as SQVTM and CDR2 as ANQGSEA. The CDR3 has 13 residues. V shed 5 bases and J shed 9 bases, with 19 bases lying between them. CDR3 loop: CSVNEQGVGKAFF. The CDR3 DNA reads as TGCAGCGTTAACGAACAGGGAGTCGGCAAAGCTTTCTTT.

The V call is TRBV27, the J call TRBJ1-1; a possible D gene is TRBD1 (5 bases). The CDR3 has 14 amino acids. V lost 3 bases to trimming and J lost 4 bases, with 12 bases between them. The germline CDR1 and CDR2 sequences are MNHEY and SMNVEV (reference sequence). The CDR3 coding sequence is TGTGCCAGCAGTTTTCAGGGATCGAGCACTGAAGCTTTCTTT. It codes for CASSFQGSSTEAFF.